This TCR beta chain is from a study of cytomegalovirus exposure and HLA in healthy donors (dated by TCRdb to 2016 to 2017). In terms of the full investigation: An earlier analysis of approximately 590 of the donors reported about 250 Gb of sequence data and 117 million unique TCR beta sequences from about 200 million T cells. Roughly 300 gigabases of sequencing data and 78 million or so unique TCR sequences were included in an early release covering about 620 HLA-typed donors. Of the 350 to 450 genotyped donors, roughly 85% fell in the genetic ancestry cluster associated with self-reported Caucasian donors. The study was designed to test whether signatures of past pathogen exposure could be identified by cataloging public T cell receptors. The T cell repertoires of several hundred subjects were profiled by immunosequencing and related to cytomegalovirus serostatus. A separate validation cohort of roughly 130 different subjects was used in addition to the roughly 700-subject first cohort. High-throughput TCR immunosequencing, statistical association of individual TCRs with disease status, and machine learning were combined to predict cytomegalovirus infection status. To study patterns of TCR occurrence, a later analysis re-analyzed previously published TCR beta repertoires from 666 donors and added high-resolution HLA genotyping. In the later analysis, no new phenotypic data were used to find candidate immune exposures; instead, reliance was placed on TCR beta sequences and their occurrence across donors. In an earlier analysis of 500 to 650 of the donors, high-throughput TCR beta sequencing was used to judge whether each TCR beta V gene segment behaved as functional or pseudogenic. Alongside the repertoire data, information on donor age, sex, ethnicity and CMV serostatus was compiled. A later genetic analysis took genome-wide SNP genotypes for about 65% of the 666 donors and used that subset as a discovery cohort. Every discovery cohort repertoire had been produced on one sequencing platform. Class I and class II HLA loci were covered by the typing at four-digit resolution. Typing coverage differed by locus: A, B, C, DRB1 and DQB1 were typed in about 620-630 donors, DQA1 in 522, DPA1 in around 610, and DPB1 in 450 to 490. Five DR-DQ haplotypes were handled as single units for association and clustering because linkage in the cohort was strong. Across approximately 400 genotyped donors of the cohort, an average of about 240,000 unique TCR beta nucleotide sequences per donor were sequenced, and 15% to 20% of those sequences were non-productive.

There are 12 amino acids in the CDR3, from cysteine to phenylalanine inclusive. Only CDR3 DNA remains: 36 bases, in frame from the first base. From the germline V gene (reference sequence), CDR1 is LNHDA and CDR2 is SQIVND. In total, approximately 610 healthy bone marrow donors made up the cohort. Cohort members were all nominally healthy when sampled, although unrecorded immune exposures were likely present. The donor was CMV seropositive and was included in the group of 250 to 350 seropositive cohort members. Every donor gave a peripheral blood sample, and the peripheral blood mononuclear cells from that sample were used for TCR beta sequencing. The Qiagen DNeasy Blood Extraction Kit was used to extract genomic DNA from the blood cell samples. What the research found in general, with its limitations: In a later analysis, HLA-associated TCR beta chains showed more clonal expansion and lower generation probabilities than non-associated chains that were equally common. Most TCR sequences were seen in very few donors, while some public TCRs were found in many individuals. Presence/absence analyses assumed roughly uniform sequencing depth across donors, an assumption that may not hold. The sequencing pipeline was judged likely to have produced a cluster of highly shared sequence variants as a technical artifact. A later analysis found that most CMV-associated TCR beta chains appeared HLA-restricted, with HLA associations seemingly driven largely by CMV exposure. A further reported finding was that TCR beta sequences accurately predicted the HLA-A and HLA-B alleles for most subjects in the first cohort. An earlier analysis of approximately 600 of the donors showed that most TCR beta V segments appeared in productive rearrangements either about 87% or about 30% of the time, which broadly matched IMGT annotations. This cohort had only TCR beta chains sequenced, and the lack of alpha or paired-chain data limited which features could be detected. A later analysis reported that several top co-occurrence clusters appeared linked to parvovirus B19, influenza, CMV and Epstein-Barr virus. Immune exposure information for the cohort was limited to CMV serostatus. A few of the identified cytomegalovirus-associated TCR beta chains were confirmed in vitro to be specific for cytomegalovirus antigens. Because HLA typing was unavailable for some donors at each locus, only the typed subset was used in association tests. A total of fewer than 200 TCR beta chains were listed by the study as associated with cytomegalovirus. Because the 87-base-pair reads could not distinguish some IMGT-functional V segments, including TRBV6-2 and TRBV6-3, those segments were excluded. In both the original and validation cohorts, the classifier was reported to diagnose cytomegalovirus status with high specificity and sensitivity. Linkage disequilibrium might explain the correlated functional status among segregating V segments, but an unknown experimental factor could not be ruled out. Because counts were too low, seventeen rarely observed V segments, including chromosome 9 orphons, were left out of the earlier analysis of several hundred of the donors. Compared with the roughly 700-donor mean, donors in an Asian-associated ancestry cluster had fewer N-insertions in productive TCRs, according to a later genetic analysis. An association between a missense DCLRE1C variant and V-gene and J-gene trimming of TCR beta chains was found in a later genetic analysis and replicated in an independent cohort. In a later analysis, TCR association rates were found to vary across HLA loci, with the most associated TCRs seen for DRB1 alleles and the fewest for HLA-C alleles. At a false discovery rate of 0.05, a later analysis linked 16,000 or so TCR beta sequences to specific HLA alleles. Assigning TCR associations to individual alleles was difficult when HLA alleles, especially DR and DQ, strongly co-occurred. The authors suggested that the approach could potentially be generalized to other disease states and immunological phenotypes.

Remarks on this clone: It lacks a known antigen. One junction end disagrees with the germline gene, perhaps due to a read error.

Receptor libraries were prepared by the immunoSEQ multiplex PCR assay. For the multiplex PCR, a mixture combining 60 forward primers for TCR Vbeta segments and 13 reverse primers for TCR Jbeta segments was used. Amplification of the CDR3 region of rearranged TCR beta genes was performed with a multiplex PCR assay on genomic DNA. On the Illumina HiSeq System, the amplified TCR beta libraries were sequenced as 87-base-pair reads. The original methods were these. A later analysis counted approximately 76 million unique TCR beta chains across the 690 or so repertoires, and some 11 million of these chains were shared by at least two donors. To remove PCR and sequencing errors, raw reads were error-corrected and collapsed into unique sequences using a nearest-neighbor algorithm that merged closely related sequences. Alignment of CDR3 sequences to IMGT reference sequences was used to assign V, D and J gene segments. For a sequence to be retained, a match of at least six nucleotides to both a V gene segment and a J gene segment was required. A rearrangement counted as productive if the CDR3 had no stop codons and remained in frame with V and J, and every other rearrangement counted as non-productive. CDR3 was defined according to IMGT convention as the region running from the second conserved V-encoded cysteine to the conserved J-encoded phenylalanine. In an earlier analysis of just under 600 of the donors, sequences lacking an unambiguous match to a single V gene segment were excluded. An earlier analysis of approximately 590 of the donors classified V segments as functional when productive rearrangements were above 56.7% and as segregating when the standard deviation between donors was above 5%. A statistical classification framework was built for diagnosing cytomegalovirus status from the catalog of TCR beta chain sequences. A later analysis assigned V and J genes by comparing TCR nucleotide sequences with IMGT/GENE-DB human TR gene sequences. In a later analysis, CDR3 sequences and most-parsimonious VDJ recombination scenarios were assigned using the TCRdist pipeline. In a later analysis, every TCR beta chain was defined by the combination of its CDR3 amino acid sequence and its V-gene family, and reads without a unique V-gene family were dropped. As a way to deal with suspected cross-contamination and a sequencing artifact, a later analysis dropped over 550 nucleotide sequences that were highly shared and had low generation probability. In a later analysis, a clonal expansion index was calculated for each public chain from normalized within-repertoire ranks of inferred template counts. In a later analysis, generation probabilities were computed using a VDJ recombination model fitted to out-of-frame rearrangements, and the results were checked against IGoR. In a later analysis, TCR-TCR, TCR-HLA and TCR-CMV co-occurrence was scored with hypergeometric tests, and a repertoire-size bias correction was applied to TCR pairs. In a later analysis, false discovery rates were estimated by permuting HLA or CMV assignments 20 times. In a later analysis, co-occurring TCRs were grouped using DBSCAN, with TCRdist sequence similarity added in when clustering inside HLA-allele-positive subsets. For co-occurrence clustering, repertoires with fewer than 30,000 or more than 120,000 public chains were excluded, along with five repertoires with anomalous nucleotide sharing. TCRdb provides this immuneACCESS table in a form limited to in-frame rearrangements. Some clones are lacking; in checked studies, under half of them reflect an unresolved V gene, and why the rest are absent is not known. The DNA was the basis for D and trimming; V, J and clone size are from that table. The sample table lists about 130,000 clones, 65% to 80% of them with a count of one. Jointly, the top ten make up about 13% of the sample.

The chain uses TRBV19 and TRBJ1-1, and the D gene may be TRBD1, 5 bases matching. This clonotype originated in a woman between 35 and 50 years old in good health and CMV-seropositive. Sequenced input: PBMCs. The CDR3 protein sequence reads: CASSITGGEALF. The bases are TGTGCCAGTAGTATTACGGGAGGGGAAGCTCTCTTT.